This T cell receptor (beta chain) emerged from a study of technical replicates of blood from a handful of donors. Repertoires were generated with immunoSEQ multiplex PCR, while TCRdb's copy carries only in-frame clones and drops some. The sample includes roughly 80,000 clones, about 96% seen only once; the top ten take around 0.18%. This TCR came from a human donor in good health. Sequenced: T cells isolated from PBMCs.

The CDR3 spells CASRPEGDTQYF. CDR3 nucleotide sequence: TGTGCCAGCAGACCTGAGGGCGATACGCAGTATTTT. This chain links TRBV7-2 with TRBJ2-3, with a weak D call TRBD2 (5 bases). The CDR3 runs 12 residues. CDR1 and CDR2 (germline): SGHTA, FQGNSA. Trimming cost V 6 bases and J 6 bases, with 10 bases left between them.